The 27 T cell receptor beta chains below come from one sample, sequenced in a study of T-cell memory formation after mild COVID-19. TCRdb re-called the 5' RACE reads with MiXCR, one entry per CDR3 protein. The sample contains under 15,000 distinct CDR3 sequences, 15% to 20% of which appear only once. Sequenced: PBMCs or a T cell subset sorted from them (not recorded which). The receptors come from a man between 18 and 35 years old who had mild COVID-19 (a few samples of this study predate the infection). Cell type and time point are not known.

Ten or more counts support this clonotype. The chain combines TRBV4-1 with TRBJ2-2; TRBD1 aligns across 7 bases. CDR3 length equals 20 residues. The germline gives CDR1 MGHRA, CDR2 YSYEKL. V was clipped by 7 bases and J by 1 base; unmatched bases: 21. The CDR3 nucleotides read TGCGCCAGCAAACGCGAGTCACAAGCCACAGGGGCGATGAACACCGGGGAGCTGTTTTTT. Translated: CASKRESQATGAMNTGELFF.

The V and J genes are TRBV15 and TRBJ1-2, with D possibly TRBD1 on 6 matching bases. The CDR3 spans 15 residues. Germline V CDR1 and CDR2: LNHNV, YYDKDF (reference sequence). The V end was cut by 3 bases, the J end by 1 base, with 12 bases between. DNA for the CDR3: TGTGCCACCAGCAGCGAGACAGGTTTTAACTATGGCTACACCTTC. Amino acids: CATSSETGFNYGYTF.

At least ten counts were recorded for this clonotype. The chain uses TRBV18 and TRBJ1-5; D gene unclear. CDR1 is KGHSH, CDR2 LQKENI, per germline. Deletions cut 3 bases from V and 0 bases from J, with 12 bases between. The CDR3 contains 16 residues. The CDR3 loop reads CASSPLVSDSNQPQHF. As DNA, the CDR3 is TGTGCCAGCTCACCTCTAGTGTCAGATAGCAATCAGCCCCAGCATTTT. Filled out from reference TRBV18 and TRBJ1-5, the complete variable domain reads NAGVMQNPRHLVRRRGQEARLRCSPMKGHSHVYWYRQLPEEGLKFMVYLQKENIIDESGMPKERFSAEFPKEGPSILRIQQVVRGDSAAYFCASSPLVSDSNQPQHFGDGTRLSIL.

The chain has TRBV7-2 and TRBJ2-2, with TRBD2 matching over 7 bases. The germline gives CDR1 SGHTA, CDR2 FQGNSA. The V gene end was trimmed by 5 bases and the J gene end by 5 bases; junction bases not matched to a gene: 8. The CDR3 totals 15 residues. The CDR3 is CASSRREEWTGELFF. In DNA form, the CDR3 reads TGTGCCAGCAGCCGACGGGAGGAGTGGACCGGGGAGCTGTTTTTT. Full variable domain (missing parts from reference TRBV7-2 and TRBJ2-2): GAGVSQSPSNKVTEKGKDVELRCDPISGHTALYWYRQSLGQGLEFLIYFQGNSAPDKSGLPSDRFSAERTGGSVSTLTIQRTQQEDSAVYLCASSRREEWTGELFFGEGSRLTVL.

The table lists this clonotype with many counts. Here the CDR3 reads CASSLRDISNYGYTF. The CDR3 region has the DNA TGTGCCAGCAGCTTACGGGACATATCTAACTATGGCTACACCTTC. This chain connects TRBV5-6 to TRBJ1-2; a possible D gene is TRBD1 (6 bases). V lost 2 bases and J lost 0, with 11 bases in between. The germline gives CDR1 SGHDT, CDR2 YYEEEE. CDR3 length: 15 amino acids.

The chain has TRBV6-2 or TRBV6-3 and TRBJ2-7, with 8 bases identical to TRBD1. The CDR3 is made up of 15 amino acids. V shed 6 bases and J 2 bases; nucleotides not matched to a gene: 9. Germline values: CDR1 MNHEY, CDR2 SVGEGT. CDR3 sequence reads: CASRPTGQGTYEQYV. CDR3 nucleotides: TGTGCCAGCAGACCCACCGGACAGGGAACCTACGAGCAGTACGTC.

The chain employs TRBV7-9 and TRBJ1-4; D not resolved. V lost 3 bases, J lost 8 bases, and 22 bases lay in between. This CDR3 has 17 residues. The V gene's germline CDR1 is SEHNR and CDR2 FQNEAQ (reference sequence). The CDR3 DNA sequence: TGTGCCAGCAGCTTCCCCATTGAATTACAAAATAGGGAAAAACTGTTTTTT. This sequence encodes CASSFPIELQNREKLFF.

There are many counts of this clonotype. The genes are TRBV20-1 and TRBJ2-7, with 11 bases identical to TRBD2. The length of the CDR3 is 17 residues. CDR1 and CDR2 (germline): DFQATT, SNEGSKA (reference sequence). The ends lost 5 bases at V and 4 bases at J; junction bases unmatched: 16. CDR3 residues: CSALIIEGLAASYEQYV. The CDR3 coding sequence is TGCAGTGCTCTAATAATAGAGGGACTAGCGGCTTCGTACGAGCAGTACGTC.

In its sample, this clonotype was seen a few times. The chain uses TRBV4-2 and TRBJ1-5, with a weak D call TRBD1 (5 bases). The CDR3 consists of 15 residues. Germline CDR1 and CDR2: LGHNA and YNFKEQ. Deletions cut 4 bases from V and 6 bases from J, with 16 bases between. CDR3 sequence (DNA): TGTGCCAGCAGCCTGTATCCAGGGCAGGGTCAGCCCCAGCATTTT. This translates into CASSLYPGQGQPQHF.

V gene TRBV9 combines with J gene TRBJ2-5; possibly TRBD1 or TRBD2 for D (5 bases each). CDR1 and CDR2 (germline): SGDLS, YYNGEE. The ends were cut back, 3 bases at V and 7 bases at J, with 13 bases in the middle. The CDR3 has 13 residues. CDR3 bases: TGTGCCAGCAGCGCCGGGACCTTGACGACCCAGTACTTC. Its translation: CASSAGTLTTQYF. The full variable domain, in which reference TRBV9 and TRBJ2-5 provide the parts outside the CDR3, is DSGVTQTPKHLITATGQRVTLRCSPRSGDLSVYWYQQSLDQGLQFLIQYYNGEERAKGNILERFSAQQFPDLHSELNLSSLELGDSALYFCASSAGTLTTQYFGPGTRLLVL.

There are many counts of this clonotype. CDR3 loop: CASRWGYTEAFF. DNA of the CDR3: TGTGCCAGCAGGTGGGGATACACTGAAGCTTTCTTT. V is TRBV25-1 and J is TRBJ1-1; D is ambiguous. The CDR3 totals 12 residues. V lost 6 bases and J 3 bases, leaving 8 bases between the germline ends. Looked up from germline, CDR1 is MGHDK and CDR2 is SYGVNS.

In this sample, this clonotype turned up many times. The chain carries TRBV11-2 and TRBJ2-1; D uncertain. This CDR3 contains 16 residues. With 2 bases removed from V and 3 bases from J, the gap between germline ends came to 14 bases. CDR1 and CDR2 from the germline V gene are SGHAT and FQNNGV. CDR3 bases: TGTGCCAGCAGCTTATTGTCCCCGGAGTACTACAATGAGCAGTTCTTC. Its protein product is CASSLLSPEYYNEQFF.

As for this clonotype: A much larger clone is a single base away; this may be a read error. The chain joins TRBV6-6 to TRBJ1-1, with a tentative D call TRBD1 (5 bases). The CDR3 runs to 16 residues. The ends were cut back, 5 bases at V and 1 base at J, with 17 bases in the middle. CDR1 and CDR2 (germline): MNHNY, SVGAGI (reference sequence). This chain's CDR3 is CASSTTTVFWNTEAFF. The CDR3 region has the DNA TGTGCCAGCAGTACGACGACAGTGTTCTGGAACACTGAAGCTTTCTTT.

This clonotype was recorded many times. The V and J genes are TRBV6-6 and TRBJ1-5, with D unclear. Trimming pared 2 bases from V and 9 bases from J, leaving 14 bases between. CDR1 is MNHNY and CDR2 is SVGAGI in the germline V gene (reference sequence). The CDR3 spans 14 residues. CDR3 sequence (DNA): TGTGCCAGCAGTTACACGGGCTCCGGTTGGCCCCAGCATTTT. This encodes CASSYTGSGWPQHF.

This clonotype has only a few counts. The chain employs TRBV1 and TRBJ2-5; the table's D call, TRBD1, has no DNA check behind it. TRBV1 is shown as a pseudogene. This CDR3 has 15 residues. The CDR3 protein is CTSSHHGPLRGTQYF. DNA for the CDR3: TGCACCAGCAGCCACCATGGTCCCCTCAGAGGGACCCAGTACTTC.

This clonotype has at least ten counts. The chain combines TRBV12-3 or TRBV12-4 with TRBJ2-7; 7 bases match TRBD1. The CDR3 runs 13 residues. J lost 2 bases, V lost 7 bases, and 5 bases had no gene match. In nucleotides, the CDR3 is TGTGCCAGCACCGACAGGGTCCCCTACGAGCAGTACTTC. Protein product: CASTDRVPYEQYF.

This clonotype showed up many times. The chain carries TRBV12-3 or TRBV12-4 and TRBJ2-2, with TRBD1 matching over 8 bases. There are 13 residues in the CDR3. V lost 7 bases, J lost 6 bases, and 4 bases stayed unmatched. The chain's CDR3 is CASTDRGAGELFF. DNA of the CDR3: TGTGCCAGCACCGACAGGGGCGCCGGGGAGCTGTTTTTT.

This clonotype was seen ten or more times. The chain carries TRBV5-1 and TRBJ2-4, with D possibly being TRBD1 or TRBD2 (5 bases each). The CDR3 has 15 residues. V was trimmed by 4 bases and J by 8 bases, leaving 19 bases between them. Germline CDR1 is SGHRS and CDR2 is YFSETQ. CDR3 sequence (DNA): TGCGCCAGCAGCATCCTAGGGGCCGGAGGAGACATTCAGTACTTC. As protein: CASSILGAGGDIQYF.

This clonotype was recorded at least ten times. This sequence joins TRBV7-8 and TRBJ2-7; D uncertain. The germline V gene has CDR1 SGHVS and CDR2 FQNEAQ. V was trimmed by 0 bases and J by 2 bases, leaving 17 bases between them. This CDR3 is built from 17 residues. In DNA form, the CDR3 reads TGTGCCAGCAGCTTAGCCCGGCGCAGGCAACTTCCCTACGAGCAGTACTTC. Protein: CASSLARRRQLPYEQYF.

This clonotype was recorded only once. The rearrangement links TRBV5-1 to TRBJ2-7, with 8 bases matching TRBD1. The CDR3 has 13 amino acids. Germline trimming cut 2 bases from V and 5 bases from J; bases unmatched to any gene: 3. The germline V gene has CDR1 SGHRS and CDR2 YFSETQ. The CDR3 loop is CASSFSGGHEQYF. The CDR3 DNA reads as TGCGCCAGCAGCTTTTCAGGGGGCCACGAGCAGTACTTC.

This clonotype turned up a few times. CDR3 sequence (DNA): TGTGCCAGCAGTTACTCGCCTCTACGACCCTACGAGCAGTACTTC. As protein: CASSYSPLRPYEQYF. V is TRBV6-5 and J is TRBJ2-7; D ambiguous. The germline V and J ends were trimmed by 0 bases and 2 bases, with 11 bases remaining between them. The CDR3 loop spans 15 amino acids. Germline V gene data show CDR1 as MNHEY and CDR2 as SVGAGI.

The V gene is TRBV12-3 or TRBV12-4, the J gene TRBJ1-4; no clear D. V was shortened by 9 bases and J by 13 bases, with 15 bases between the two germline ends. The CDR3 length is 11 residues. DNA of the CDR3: TGTGCCAGAAGTATAGTCCGGACACTGTTTTTT. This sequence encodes CARSIVRTLFF.

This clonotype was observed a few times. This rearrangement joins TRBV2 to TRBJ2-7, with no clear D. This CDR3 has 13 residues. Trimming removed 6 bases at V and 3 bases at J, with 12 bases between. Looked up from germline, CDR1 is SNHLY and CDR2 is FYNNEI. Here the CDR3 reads CASSADKVYEQYV. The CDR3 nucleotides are TGTGCCAGCAGCGCCGACAAAGTCTACGAGCAGTACGTC.

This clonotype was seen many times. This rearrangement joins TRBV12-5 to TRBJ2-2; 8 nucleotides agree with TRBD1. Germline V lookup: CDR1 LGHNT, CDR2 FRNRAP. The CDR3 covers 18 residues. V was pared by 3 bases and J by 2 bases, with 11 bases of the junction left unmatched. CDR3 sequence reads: CASGFILDREDNTGELFF. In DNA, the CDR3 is TGTGCTAGTGGTTTTATCCTGGACAGGGAAGACAACACCGGGGAGCTGTTTTTT.

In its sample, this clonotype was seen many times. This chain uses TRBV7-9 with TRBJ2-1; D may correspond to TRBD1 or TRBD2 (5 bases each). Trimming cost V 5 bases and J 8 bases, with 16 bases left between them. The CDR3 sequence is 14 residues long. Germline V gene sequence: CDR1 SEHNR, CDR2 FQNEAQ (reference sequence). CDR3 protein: CASSPARQRDEQFF. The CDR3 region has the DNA TGTGCCAGCAGCCCAGCCCGACAGAGGGATGAGCAGTTCTTC.

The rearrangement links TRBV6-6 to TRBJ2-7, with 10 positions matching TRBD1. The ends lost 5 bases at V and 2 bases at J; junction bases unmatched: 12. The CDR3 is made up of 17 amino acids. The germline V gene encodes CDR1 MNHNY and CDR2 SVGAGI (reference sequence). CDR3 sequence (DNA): TGTGCCAGCAGTCAATATGCCGGGGACAGGGGCCCCTACGAGCAGTACGTC. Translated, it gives CASSQYAGDRGPYEQYV.

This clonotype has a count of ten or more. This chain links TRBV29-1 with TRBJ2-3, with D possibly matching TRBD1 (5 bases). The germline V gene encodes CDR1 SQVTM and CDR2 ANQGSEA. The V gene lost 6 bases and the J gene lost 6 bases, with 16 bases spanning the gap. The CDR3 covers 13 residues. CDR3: CSVNQGHPDTQYF. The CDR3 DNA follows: TGCAGCGTGAATCAGGGCCACCCTGATACGCAGTATTTT.